Listed below are T cell receptor beta chains from one sample, sequenced in a study of shared clonotypes between healthy human individuals. Clones were read by immunoSEQ multiplex PCR, and TCRdb kept only the in-frame ones, dropping some. The sample includes approximately 2,000,000 clones, 92% of them seen just once. Sequencing input: naive CD4+ T cells from PBMCs. The source is a man between 18 and 29 years old in good health. Some clones in this sample may be carry-over from other donors' samples. Each CDR3 is given with its conserved first and last residue. Fields, in order: CDR3 protein, CDR3 DNA, clone size, D gene, V gene, J gene. D genes are given only for firm matches. The size field is filled for only some rows; it gives once, few, many or a size class.

CDR3: CASSQDLTRQRKTQYF
DNA: TGTGCCAGCAGCCAAGATCTCACAAGGCAGAGGAAGACCCAGTACTTC
size: NA
D: NA
V: TRBV4-2
J: TRBJ2-5

CDR3: CASKPGQGRYGYTF
DNA: TGTGCCAGCAAACCGGGACAGGGGAGATATGGCTACACCTTC
size: NA
D: TRBD1
V: TRBV6-6
J: TRBJ1-2

CDR3: CASSLDTVSDTQYF
DNA: TGCGCCAGCAGCTTGGATACAGTATCGGATACGCAGTATTTT
size: NA
D: NA
V: TRBV5-1
J: TRBJ2-3

CDR3: CASSLSYRIGETQYF
DNA: TGTGCCAGCAGTTTATCCTACCGGATCGGGGAGACCCAGTACTTC
size: NA
D: NA
V: TRBV27
J: TRBJ2-5

CDR3: CASSPSSGSGYNEQFF
DNA: TGTGCCAGCAGCCCATCAAGCGGGAGTGGCTACAATGAGCAGTTCTTC
size: NA
D: TRBD2
V: TRBV11-2
J: TRBJ2-1

CDR3: CASGQNNQPQHF
DNA: TGTGCCAGCGGACAGAACAATCAGCCCCAGCATTTT
size: NA
D: NA
V: TRBV28
J: TRBJ1-5

CDR3: CASSPANTEAFF
DNA: TGTGCCAGCTCACCCGCAAACACTGAAGCTTTCTTT
size: few
D: NA
V: TRBV18
J: TRBJ1-1

CDR3: CASRETGDNEQYF
DNA: TGTGCCAGCAGGGAGACAGGGGATAACGAGCAGTACTTC
size: NA
D: TRBD1
V: TRBV6-6
J: TRBJ2-7

CDR3: CASSIFYEQYF
DNA: TGTGCCAGCAGCATTTTCTACGAGCAGTACTTC
size: NA
D: NA
V: TRBV7-8
J: TRBJ2-7

CDR3: CASRTGQENGYTF
DNA: TGTGCCAGCAGGACGGGACAGGAAAATGGCTACACCTTC
size: NA
D: TRBD1
V: TRBV2
J: TRBJ1-2

CDR3: CASSGSGTGIHYGYTF
DNA: TGTGCCAGCAGTGGCTCCGGGACAGGGATCCACTATGGCTACACCTTC
size: few
D: TRBD1
V: TRBV28
J: TRBJ1-2

CDR3: CASSRANLASGNNEQYF
DNA: TGTGCCAGTAGTAGAGCTAATCTGGCATCAGGAAACAACGAGCAGTACTTC
size: NA
D: NA
V: TRBV19
J: TRBJ2-7

CDR3: CASSPRTGLPGANVLTF
DNA: TGTGCCAGCAGCCCCCGGACAGGGCTCCCTGGGGCCAACGTCCTGACTTTC
size: NA
D: TRBD1
V: TRBV9
J: TRBJ2-6

CDR3: CASSLAGRGADTQYF
DNA: TGTGCCAGCAGCTTAGCCGGCCGGGGCGCAGATACGCAGTATTTT
size: NA
D: NA
V: TRBV7-9
J: TRBJ2-3

CDR3: CASSLIPSGPYEQYF
DNA: TGTGCCAGCAGCTTAATCCCTAGCGGACCATACGAGCAGTACTTC
size: NA
D: TRBD2
V: TRBV7-6
J: TRBJ2-7

CDR3: CASSLYPLGLSQENTEAFF
DNA: TGTGCCAGCAGCTTATATCCCTTAGGATTATCACAAGAGAACACTGAAGCTTTCTTT
size: NA
D: NA
V: TRBV7-3
J: TRBJ1-1

CDR3: CAWSLGGAYEQYF
DNA: TGTGCCTGGAGTCTTGGAGGAGCCTACGAGCAGTACTTC
size: NA
D: NA
V: TRBV30
J: TRBJ2-7

CDR3: CASSLRGGSYNEQFF
DNA: TGTGCCAGCAGCTTACGAGGCGGATCCTACAATGAGCAGTTCTTC
size: NA
D: NA
V: TRBV7-3
J: TRBJ2-1

CDR3: CASSYAISGANVLTF
DNA: TGTGCCAGCAGTTACGCCATCTCTGGGGCCAACGTCCTGACTTTC
size: NA
D: NA
V: TRBV6-6
J: TRBJ2-6